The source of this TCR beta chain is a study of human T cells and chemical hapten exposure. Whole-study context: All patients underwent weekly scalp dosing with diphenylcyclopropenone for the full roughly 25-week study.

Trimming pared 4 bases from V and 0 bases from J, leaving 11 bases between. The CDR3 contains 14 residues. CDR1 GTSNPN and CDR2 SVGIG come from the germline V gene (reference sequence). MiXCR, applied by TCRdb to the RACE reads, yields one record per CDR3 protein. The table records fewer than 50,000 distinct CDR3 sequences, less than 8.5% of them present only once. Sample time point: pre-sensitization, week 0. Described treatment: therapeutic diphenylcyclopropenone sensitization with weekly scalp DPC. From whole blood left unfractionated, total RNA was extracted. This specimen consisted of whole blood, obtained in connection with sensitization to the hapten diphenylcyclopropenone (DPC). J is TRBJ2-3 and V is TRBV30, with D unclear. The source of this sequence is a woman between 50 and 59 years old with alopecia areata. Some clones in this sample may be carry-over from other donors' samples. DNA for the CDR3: TGTGCCTGGAAGGAAGGCATTAGCACAGATACGCAGTATTTT. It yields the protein CAWKEGISTDTQYF.